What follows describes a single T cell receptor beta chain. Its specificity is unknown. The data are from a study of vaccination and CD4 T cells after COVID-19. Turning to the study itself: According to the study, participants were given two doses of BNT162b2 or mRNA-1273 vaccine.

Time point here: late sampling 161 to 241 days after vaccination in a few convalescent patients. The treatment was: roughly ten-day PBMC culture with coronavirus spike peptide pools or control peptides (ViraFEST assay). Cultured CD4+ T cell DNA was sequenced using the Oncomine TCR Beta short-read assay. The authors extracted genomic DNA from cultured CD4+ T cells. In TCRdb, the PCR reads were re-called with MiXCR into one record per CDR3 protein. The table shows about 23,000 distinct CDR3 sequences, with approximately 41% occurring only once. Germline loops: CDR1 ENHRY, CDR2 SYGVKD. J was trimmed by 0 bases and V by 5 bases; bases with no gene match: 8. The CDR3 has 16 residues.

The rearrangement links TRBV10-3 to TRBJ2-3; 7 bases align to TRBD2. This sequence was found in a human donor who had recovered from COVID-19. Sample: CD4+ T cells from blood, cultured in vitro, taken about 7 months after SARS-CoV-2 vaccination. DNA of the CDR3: TGTGCCATCAGTCCAAGAGCGGGGACCAGCACAGATACGCAGTATTTT. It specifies CAISPRAGTSTDTQYF.